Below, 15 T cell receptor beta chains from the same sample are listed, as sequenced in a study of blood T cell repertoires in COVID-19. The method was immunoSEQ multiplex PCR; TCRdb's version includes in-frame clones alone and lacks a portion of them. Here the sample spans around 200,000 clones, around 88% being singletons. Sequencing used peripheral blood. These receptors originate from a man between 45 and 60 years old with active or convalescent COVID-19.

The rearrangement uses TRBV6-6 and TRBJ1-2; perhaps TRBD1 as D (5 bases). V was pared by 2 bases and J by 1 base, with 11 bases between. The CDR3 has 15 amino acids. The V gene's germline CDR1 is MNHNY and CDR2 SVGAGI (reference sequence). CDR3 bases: TGTGCCAGCAGTTACGGGGCAGTGAATAACTATGGCTACACCTTC. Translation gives CASSYGAVNNYGYTF.

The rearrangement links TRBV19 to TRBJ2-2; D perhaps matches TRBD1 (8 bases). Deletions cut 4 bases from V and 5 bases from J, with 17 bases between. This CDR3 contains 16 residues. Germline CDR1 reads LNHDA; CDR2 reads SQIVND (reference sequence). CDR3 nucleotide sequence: TGTGCCAGTAGTACCCGGACAGGGAGGGGGACCGGGGAGCTGTTTTTT. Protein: CASSTRTGRGTGELFF.

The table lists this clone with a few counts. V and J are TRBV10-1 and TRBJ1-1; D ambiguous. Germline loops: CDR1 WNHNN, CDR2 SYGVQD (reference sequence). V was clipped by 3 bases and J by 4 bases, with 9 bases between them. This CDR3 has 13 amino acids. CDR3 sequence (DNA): TGCGCCAGCAGTGAAGACTTGGGCACTGAAGCTTTCTTT. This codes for CASSEDLGTEAFF.

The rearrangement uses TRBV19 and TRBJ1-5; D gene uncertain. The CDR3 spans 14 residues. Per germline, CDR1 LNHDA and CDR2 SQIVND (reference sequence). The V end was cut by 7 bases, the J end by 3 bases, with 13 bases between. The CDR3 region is CASTRSGFNQPQHF. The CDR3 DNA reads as TGTGCCAGTACCCGAAGCGGGTTCAATCAGCCCCAGCATTTT.

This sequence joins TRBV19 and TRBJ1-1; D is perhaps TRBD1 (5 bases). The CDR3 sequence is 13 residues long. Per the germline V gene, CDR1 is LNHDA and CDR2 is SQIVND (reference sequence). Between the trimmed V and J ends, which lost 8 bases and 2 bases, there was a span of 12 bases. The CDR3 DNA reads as TGTGCCAGTGTTACAGGTATCAACACTGAAGCTTTCTTT. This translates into CASVTGINTEAFF. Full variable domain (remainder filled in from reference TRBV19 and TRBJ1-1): DGGITQSPKYLFRKEGQNVTLSCEQNLNHDAMYWYRQDPGQGLRLIYYSQIVNDFQKGDIAEGYSVSREKKESFPLTVTSAQKNPTAFYLCASVTGINTEAFFGQGTRLTVV.

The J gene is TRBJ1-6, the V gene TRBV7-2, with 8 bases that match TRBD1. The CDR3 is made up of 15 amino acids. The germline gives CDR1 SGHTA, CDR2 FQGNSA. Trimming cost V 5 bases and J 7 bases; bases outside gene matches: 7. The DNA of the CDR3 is TGTGCCAGCAGCCCGTCGGGACAGGAAAATTCACCCCTCCACTTT. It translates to CASSPSGQENSPLHF.

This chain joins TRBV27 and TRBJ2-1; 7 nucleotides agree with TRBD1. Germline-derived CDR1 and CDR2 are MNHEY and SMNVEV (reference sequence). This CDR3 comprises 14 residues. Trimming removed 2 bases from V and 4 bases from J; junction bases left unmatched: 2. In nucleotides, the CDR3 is TGTGCCAGCAGTTTAGACAGGGTTTACAATGAGCAGTTCTTC. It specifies CASSLDRVYNEQFF.

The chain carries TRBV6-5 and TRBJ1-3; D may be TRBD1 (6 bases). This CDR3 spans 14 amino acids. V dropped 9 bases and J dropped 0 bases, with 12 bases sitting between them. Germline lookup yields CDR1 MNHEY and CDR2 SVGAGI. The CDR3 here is CASSGQISGNTIYF. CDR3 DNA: TGTGCCAGTTCTGGACAGATCTCTGGAAACACCATATATTTT.

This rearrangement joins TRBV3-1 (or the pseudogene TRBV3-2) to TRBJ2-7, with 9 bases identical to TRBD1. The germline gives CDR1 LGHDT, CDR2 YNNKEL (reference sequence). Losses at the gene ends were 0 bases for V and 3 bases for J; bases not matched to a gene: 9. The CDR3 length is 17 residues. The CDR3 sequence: CASSQEPPGQGVYEQYF. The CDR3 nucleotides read TGTGCCAGCAGCCAAGAGCCCCCGGGACAGGGAGTCTACGAGCAGTACTTC.

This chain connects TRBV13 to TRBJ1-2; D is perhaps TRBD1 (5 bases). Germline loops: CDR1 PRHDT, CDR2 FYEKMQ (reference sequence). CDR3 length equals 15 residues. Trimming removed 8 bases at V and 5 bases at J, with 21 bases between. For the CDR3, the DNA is TGTGCCAGCGAAATACGGGGGATTGGAATTTATGGCTACACCTTC. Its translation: CASEIRGIGIYGYTF.

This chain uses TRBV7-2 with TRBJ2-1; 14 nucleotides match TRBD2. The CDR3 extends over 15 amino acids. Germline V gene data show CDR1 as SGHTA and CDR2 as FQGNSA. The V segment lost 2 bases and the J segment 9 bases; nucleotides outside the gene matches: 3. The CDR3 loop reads CASSLRLAGGGEQFF. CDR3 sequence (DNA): TGTGCCAGCAGCTTACGACTAGCGGGAGGGGGTGAGCAGTTCTTC.

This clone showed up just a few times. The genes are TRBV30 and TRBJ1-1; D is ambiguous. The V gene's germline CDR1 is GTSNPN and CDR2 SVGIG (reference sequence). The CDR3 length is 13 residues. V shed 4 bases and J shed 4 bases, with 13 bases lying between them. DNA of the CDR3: TGTGCCTGGACCGGTACCTTTCTCACTGAAGCTTTCTTT. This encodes CAWTGTFLTEAFF.

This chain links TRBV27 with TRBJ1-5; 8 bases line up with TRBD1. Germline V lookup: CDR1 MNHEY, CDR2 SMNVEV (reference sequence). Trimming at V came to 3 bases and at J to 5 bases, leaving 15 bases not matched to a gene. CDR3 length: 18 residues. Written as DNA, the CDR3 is TGTGCCAGCAGTTTTCGCCCATGGGGACAGGCCAATTATCAGCCCCAGCATTTT. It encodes CASSFRPWGQANYQPQHF.

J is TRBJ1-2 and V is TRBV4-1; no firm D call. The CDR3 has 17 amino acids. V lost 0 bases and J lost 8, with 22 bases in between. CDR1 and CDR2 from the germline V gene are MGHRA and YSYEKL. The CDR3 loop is CASSQDGVRALGGGYTF. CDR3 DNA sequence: TGCGCCAGCAGCCAAGATGGCGTTAGGGCTCTGGGAGGCGGCTACACCTTC.

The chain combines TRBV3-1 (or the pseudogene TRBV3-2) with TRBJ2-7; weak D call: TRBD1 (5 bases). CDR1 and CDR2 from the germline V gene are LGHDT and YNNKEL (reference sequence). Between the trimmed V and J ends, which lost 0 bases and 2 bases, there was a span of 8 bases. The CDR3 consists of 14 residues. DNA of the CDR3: TGTGCCAGCAGCCAAGAACTGGGGCCCTACGAGCAGTACTTC. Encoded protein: CASSQELGPYEQYF.